This T cell receptor (beta chain) derives from a study of blood T cell repertoires in COVID-19. Across the whole study: Some COVID-19 samples were acute and others convalescent; all came from the United States, Italy and Spain.

Recovery meant two consecutive negative NP/OP PCR tests, professional clearance, or resolved symptoms. Produced via immunoSEQ multiplex PCR; TCRdb's table is partial and in-frame only. The table lists more than 350,000 clones, roughly nine tenths of them singletons, with around 1% in the top ten. The sample consisted of PBMCs or T cells enriched from blood (not recorded which). This sequence was found in a man aged 18 to 29 who had recovered from COVID-19.

This CDR3 reads CASSFRLAGREETQYF. CDR3 DNA sequence: TGTGCCAGCAGCTTTAGACTAGCGGGGCGAGAAGAGACCCAGTACTTC. The V gene is TRBV5-8, the J gene TRBJ2-5; TRBD2 aligns across 11 bases. The V gene end was trimmed by 2 bases and the J gene end by 3 bases; junction bases not matched to a gene: 6. Germline CDR1 and CDR2: SGHTS and YDEGEE. CDR3 length equals 16 residues.